Described below is a single TCR beta chain sequence and its context. Its specificity is not known. Together with a sample-barcoded 5' primer, a J-beta primer mix was included in a second PCR lasting about 7 to 11 cycles. TCRdb re-analysed the 5' RACE reads in MiXCR, keeping a single row per CDR3 protein. The table records about 1.8 million distinct CDR3 sequences, around half of them present only once. This CDR3 region has 17 residues. Trimming took off 3 bases at V and 2 bases at J, with 19 bases between the two ends. Germline-derived CDR1 and CDR2 are KGHDR and SFDVKD. The record originates from a study of blood T cells in healthy people across ages. General observations from the study: Unsorted PBMC material precluded a definitive naive versus antigen-experienced comparison.

The specimen was blood. J is TRBJ2-7 and V is TRBV24-1, with D possibly called TRBD1 or TRBD2 (5 bases each). The clonotype was recovered from a middle-aged woman in good health. The chain's CDR3 is CATSDPTLVGTPYEQYF. As DNA, the CDR3 is TGTGCCACCAGTGATCCTACTTTAGTGGGGACCCCCTACGAGCAGTACTTC.